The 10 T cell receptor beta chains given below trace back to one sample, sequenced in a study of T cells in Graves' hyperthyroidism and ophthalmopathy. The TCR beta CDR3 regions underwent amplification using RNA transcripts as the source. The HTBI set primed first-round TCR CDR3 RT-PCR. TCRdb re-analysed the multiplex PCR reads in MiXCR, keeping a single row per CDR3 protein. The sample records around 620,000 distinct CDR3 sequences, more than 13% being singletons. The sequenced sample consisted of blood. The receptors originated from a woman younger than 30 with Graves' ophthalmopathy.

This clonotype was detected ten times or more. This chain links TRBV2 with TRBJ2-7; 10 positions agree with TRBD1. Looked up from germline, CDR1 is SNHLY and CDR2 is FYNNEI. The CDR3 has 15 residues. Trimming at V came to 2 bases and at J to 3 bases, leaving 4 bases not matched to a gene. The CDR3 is CASSERQGAYYEQYF. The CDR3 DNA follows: TGTGCCAGCAGTGAACGACAGGGGGCTTACTACGAGCAGTACTTC.

DNA for the CDR3: TGCAGTGCTAGAGGCTCAGCTCCGGGACAGGGGGCCTACGAGCAGTACTTC. This codes for CSARGSAPGQGAYEQYF. This chain links TRBV20-1 with TRBJ2-7, with TRBD1 identical over 11 bases. The CDR3 covers 17 residues. J gave up 2 bases and V 1 base, and 10 bases lay outside the gene matches. Germline V lookup: CDR1 DFQATT, CDR2 SNEGSKA (reference sequence).

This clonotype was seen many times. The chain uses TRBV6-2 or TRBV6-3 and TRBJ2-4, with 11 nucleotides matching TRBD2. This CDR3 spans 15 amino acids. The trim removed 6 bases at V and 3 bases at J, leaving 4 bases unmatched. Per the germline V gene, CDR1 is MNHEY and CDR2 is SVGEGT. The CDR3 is CASRSTSGNKNIQYF. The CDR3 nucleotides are TGTGCCAGCAGGTCGACTAGCGGGAACAAAAACATTCAGTACTTC.

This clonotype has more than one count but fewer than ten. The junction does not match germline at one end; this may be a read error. This CDR3 is CASSLLGTNSDGYAF. The CDR3 bases are TGTGCCAGCAGTTTGCTAGGCACCAACTCGGATGGCTACGCCTTC. The gene calls are TRBV27 and TRBJ1-2; D gene ambiguous. CDR3 length: 15 residues. Germline V gives CDR1 MNHEY, CDR2 SMNVEV (reference sequence).

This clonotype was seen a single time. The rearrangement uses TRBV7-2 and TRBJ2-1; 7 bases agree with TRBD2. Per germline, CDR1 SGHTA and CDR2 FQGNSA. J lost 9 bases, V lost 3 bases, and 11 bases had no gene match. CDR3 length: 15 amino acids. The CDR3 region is CASSLMAGDVSEQFF. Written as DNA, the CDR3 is TGTGCCAGCAGCTTGATGGCGGGAGACGTCAGTGAGCAGTTCTTC.

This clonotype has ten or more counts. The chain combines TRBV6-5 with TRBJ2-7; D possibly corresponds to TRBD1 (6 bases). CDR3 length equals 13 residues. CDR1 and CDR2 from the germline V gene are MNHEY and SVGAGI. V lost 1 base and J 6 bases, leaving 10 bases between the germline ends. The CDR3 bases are TGTGCCAGCAGTTACTTGGGGGCGGTCGAGCAGTACTTC. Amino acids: CASSYLGAVEQYF.

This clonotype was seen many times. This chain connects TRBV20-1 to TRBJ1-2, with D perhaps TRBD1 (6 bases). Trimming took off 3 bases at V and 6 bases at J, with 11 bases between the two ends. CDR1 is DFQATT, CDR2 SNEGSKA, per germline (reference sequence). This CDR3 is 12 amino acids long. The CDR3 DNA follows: TGCAGTGCTAGGACAGGCTACGATGGCTACACCTTC. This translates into CSARTGYDGYTF.

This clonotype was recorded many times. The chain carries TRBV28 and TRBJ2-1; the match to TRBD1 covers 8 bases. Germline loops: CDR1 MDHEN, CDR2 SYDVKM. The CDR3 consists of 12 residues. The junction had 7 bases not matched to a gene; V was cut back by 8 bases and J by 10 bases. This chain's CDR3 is CASGDRGREQFF. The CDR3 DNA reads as TGTGCCAGCGGCGACAGGGGCAGGGAGCAGTTCTTC.

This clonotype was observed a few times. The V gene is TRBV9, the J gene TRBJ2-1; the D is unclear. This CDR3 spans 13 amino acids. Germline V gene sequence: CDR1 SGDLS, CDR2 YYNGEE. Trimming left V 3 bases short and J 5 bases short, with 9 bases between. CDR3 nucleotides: TGTGCCAGCAGCGGGAGTTCCAACAATGAGCAGTTCTTC. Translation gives CASSGSSNNEQFF.

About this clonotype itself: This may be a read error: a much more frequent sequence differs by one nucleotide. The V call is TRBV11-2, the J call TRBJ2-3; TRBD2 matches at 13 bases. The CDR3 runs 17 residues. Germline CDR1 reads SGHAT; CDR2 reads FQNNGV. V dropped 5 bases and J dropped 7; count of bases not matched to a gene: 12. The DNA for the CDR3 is TGTGCCAGCAGCCGCCCATTACTAGCGGGAGGGTTAAATACGCAGTATTTT. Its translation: CASSRPLLAGGLNTQYF.